This entry is about one T cell receptor (beta chain). What it binds is unknown. The junction had 3 bases not matched to a gene; V was cut back by 2 bases and J by 0 bases. The germline V gene encodes CDR1 KGHSH and CDR2 LQKENI. The CDR3 consists of 15 residues. Time point indicated: new active TB diagnosis, blood taken before or within 7 days of starting treatment. The sample comes from a study of T cells in tuberculosis. At the level of the study: In South Africa, adults with active tuberculosis were compared with IGRA-negative and latently infected IGRA-positive adolescents.

Broader study findings: Active tuberculosis TCR-alpha repertoires lay closer to GMM-specific TCRs than IGRA-negative controls, suggesting clonal expansion. Classification accuracy was 87% (AUROC approximately 0.89) with the GMM-specific repertoire.

The protocol was immunoSEQ multiplex PCR, while the TCRdb copy is restricted to in-frame clones and leaves out a portion. The data contain around 30,000 clones, 86% of them singletons. V gene TRBV18 combines with J gene TRBJ1-1, with 7 bases lining up with TRBD1. The sequence came from an adult with tuberculosis. The source was PBMCs, collected at tuberculosis diagnosis. The CDR3 bases are TGTGCCAGCTCACCATTGACAGGGATGAACACTGAAGCTTTCTTT. As protein: CASSPLTGMNTEAFF. Full variable domain (remainder filled in from reference TRBV18 and TRBJ1-1): NAGVMQNPRHLVRRRGQEARLRCSPMKGHSHVYWYRQLPEEGLKFMVYLQKENIIDESGMPKERFSAEFPKEGPSILRIQQVVRGDSAAYFCASSPLTGMNTEAFFGQGTRLTVV.